Shown below are 24 T cell receptor beta chains from a single sample sequenced in a study of PD-1 blockade in mismatch repair-deficient tumors. Profiling relied on immunoSEQ multiplex PCR, and the TCRdb table lists in-frame clones only, not all of them. The table records around 62,000 clones, 70% to 80% of them present only once. The sequencing used peripheral blood, collected 2 weeks after starting pembrolizumab. The source is an adult with mismatch repair-deficient cancer.

V is TRBV7-9 and J is TRBJ2-3; D is unresolved. The CDR3 is made up of 15 amino acids. In germline, CDR1 is SEHNR, CDR2 FQNEAQ (reference sequence). V was shortened by 2 bases and J by 0 bases, with 9 bases between the two germline ends. The CDR3 sequence is CASSLRATSTDTQYF. In DNA form, the CDR3 reads TGTGCCAGCAGCTTACGGGCTACTAGCACAGATACGCAGTATTTT.

The chain is built from TRBV10-2 and TRBJ2-7, with D uncertain. Between the trimmed V and J ends, which lost 6 bases and 4 bases, there was a span of 10 bases. There are 12 residues in the CDR3. CDR1 is WSHSY, CDR2 SAAADI, per germline. CDR3 bases: TGCGCCAGCAGCTCGGTCGGTTACGAGCAGTACTTC. It is translated as CASSSVGYEQYF.

J is TRBJ2-1 and V is TRBV9; TRBD2 matches 16 bases. V lost 4 bases, J lost 4 bases, and 5 bases stayed unmatched. The CDR3 covers 17 residues. Germline CDR1 and CDR2: SGDLS and YYNGEE. The CDR3 DNA reads TGTGCCAGCAGCTTGGGACTAGCGGGAGGGCCTTACAATGAGCAGTTCTTC. Translating gives CASSLGLAGGPYNEQFF.

This clone was seen a few times. V and J are TRBV6-6 and TRBJ2-7; TRBD1 matches 7 bases. The CDR3 covers 13 residues. CDR1 is MNHNY, CDR2 SVGAGI, per germline (reference sequence). Trimming removed 6 bases from V and 4 bases from J; junction bases left unmatched: 6. Here the CDR3 reads CASSSQQGYEQYF. The CDR3 region has the DNA TGTGCCAGCAGCAGCCAACAGGGGTACGAGCAGTACTTC.

As to this clone: The junction departs from the called germline gene at one end, perhaps through a read error. The chain links TRBV18 to TRBJ2-5; D might be TRBD1 or TRBD2, each matching 5 bases. The CDR3 is 14 amino acids. Per germline, CDR1 KGHSH and CDR2 LQKENI. The DNA of the CDR3 is TGTGCCAGCGCACCCGGGACCTCAGGAGAGACCCAGTACTTC. Its translation is CASAPGTSGETQYF.

This sequence joins TRBV30 and TRBJ1-1; D not certain. V shed 0 bases and J shed 0 bases, with 8 bases lying between them. The CDR3 contains 14 residues. Germline CDR1 reads GTSNPN; CDR2 reads SVGIG (reference sequence). CDR3 in DNA: TGTGCCTGGAGTGTACCTTCGGTGAACACTGAAGCTTTCTTT. This sequence encodes CAWSVPSVNTEAFF.

The table lists this clone with a few counts. This chain joins TRBV30 and TRBJ2-7; TRBD1 is a possible D gene (5 bases). Germline V gene sequence: CDR1 GTSNPN, CDR2 SVGIG (reference sequence). V was cut by 8 bases and J by 1 base, with 12 bases left in between. The CDR3 extends over 12 amino acids. The CDR3 sequence is CAGTDISYEQYF. In DNA, the CDR3 is TGTGCCGGAACGGACATTTCCTACGAGCAGTACTTC.

This clone was seen a handful of times. The chain combines TRBV5-8 with TRBJ2-7; 9 bases are shared with TRBD2. Germline V gives CDR1 SGHTS, CDR2 YDEGEE. The CDR3 covers 15 residues. The ends lost 3 bases at V and 3 bases at J; junction bases unmatched: 7. CDR3 protein: CASSSSPSGNYEQYF. The DNA of the CDR3 is TGTGCCAGCAGCTCCAGTCCTAGCGGGAACTACGAGCAGTACTTC. The complete variable domain, with remaining parts taken from reference TRBV5-8 and TRBJ2-7, reads EAGVTQSPTHLIKTRGQQATLRCSPISGHTSVYWYQQALGLGLQFLLWYDEGEERNRGNFPPRFSGRQFPNYSSELNVNALELEDSALYLCASSSSPSGNYEQYFGPGTRLTVT.

On this clone itself: Its ends do not fully match the called genes, so a read error is possible. V usage is TRBV5-1 and J usage is TRBJ2-1, with a weak D call TRBD2 (7 bases). This CDR3 contains 12 residues. Germline values: CDR1 SGHRS, CDR2 YFSETQ. The CDR3 bases are TGCGCCAGCAGCCGGGGGGTGGAACAGGGTCTCTTC. Translating it yields CASSRGVEQGLF.

This clone was counted a few times. This chain joins TRBV29-1 and TRBJ1-2; 12 bases fit TRBD1. Trimming cost V 7 bases and J 7 bases; bases outside gene matches: 13. Germline V gives CDR1 SQVTM, CDR2 ANQGSEA. This CDR3 comprises 15 residues. This CDR3 reads CSAAYTGTGGLGYTF. CDR3 sequence (DNA): TGCAGCGCTGCCTATACCGGGACAGGGGGCCTTGGCTACACCTTC.

This chain connects TRBV7-8 to TRBJ2-7; D call uncertain. The V and J ends lost 1 base and 1 base respectively, with 8 bases between them. There are 14 residues in the CDR3. Germline V gene sequence: CDR1 SGHVS, CDR2 FQNEAQ. CDR3 coding DNA: TGTGCCAGCAGCTTAGGACCCGGGTCCTACGAGCAGTACTTC. This gives the protein CASSLGPGSYEQYF. Combining the CDR3 with reference TRBV7-8 and TRBJ2-7 gives the whole variable domain GAGVSQSPRYKVAKRGQDVALRCDPISGHVSLFWYQQALGQGPEFLTYFQNEAQLDKSGLPSDRFFAERPEGSVSTLKIQRTQQEDSAVYLCASSLGPGSYEQYFGPGTRLTVT.

CDR3 in DNA: TGTGCCTGGACCGCCCCACTCGGGGAGCTGTTTTTT. Translation: CAWTAPLGELFF. The chain joins TRBV30 to TRBJ2-2; unclear D gene. Germline lookup yields CDR1 GTSNPN and CDR2 SVGIG (reference sequence). Trimming removed 4 bases from V and 7 bases from J, with 10 bases in between. The CDR3 runs 12 residues.

The V and J genes are TRBV13 and TRBJ2-7; 8 bases match TRBD1. CDR1 PRHDT and CDR2 FYEKMQ come from the germline V gene (reference sequence). The V segment lost 5 bases and the J segment 7 bases; nucleotides outside the gene matches: 13. The length of the CDR3 is 15 residues. The CDR3 region is CASSTQGAPASEQYF. The CDR3 region has the DNA TGTGCCAGCAGCACGCAGGGGGCGCCGGCCTCGGAGCAGTACTTC.

Concerning this clone: Other DNA sequences within the sample encode an identical CDR3. The chain combines TRBV5-1 with TRBJ2-1; 10 nucleotides align to TRBD1. The CDR3 loop spans 15 amino acids. Trimming removed 4 bases from V and 5 bases from J; junction bases left unmatched: 6. CDR1 and CDR2 from the germline V gene are SGHRS and YFSETQ. CDR3 coding DNA: TGCGCCAGCAGCCCGGGAGGGACAGGGGACAATGAGCAGTTCTTC. As protein: CASSPGGTGDNEQFF. The full variable domain, in which reference TRBV5-1 and TRBJ2-1 provide the parts outside the CDR3, is KAGVTQTPRYLIKTRGQQVTLSCSPISGHRSVSWYQQTPGQGLQFLFEYFSETQRNKGNFPGRFSGRQFSNSRSEMNVSTLELGDSALYLCASSPGGTGDNEQFFGPGTRLTVL.

The V and J genes are TRBV6-1 and TRBJ2-5, with a tentative D call TRBD2 (5 bases). The CDR3 consists of 14 residues. V was cut by 5 bases and J by 0 bases, with 10 bases left in between. The germline gives CDR1 MNHNS, CDR2 SASEGT. DNA for the CDR3: TGTGCCAGCAGTATAGCGTCCTACCAAGAGACCCAGTACTTC. As protein: CASSIASYQETQYF.

The gene calls are TRBV10-3 and TRBJ1-2; D not resolved. The germline CDR1 and CDR2 sequences are ENHRY and SYGVKD. The CDR3 extends over 11 amino acids. The V and J ends lost 4 bases and 3 bases respectively, with 3 bases between them. The CDR3 bases are TGTGCCATCAGTGCGGACTATGGCTACACCTTC. Encoded protein: CAISADYGYTF.

This rearrangement joins TRBV9 to TRBJ2-1, with D perhaps assigned TRBD1 or TRBD2 (5 bases each). The ends were cut back, 1 base at V and 0 bases at J, with 8 bases in the middle. The CDR3 has 15 residues. Germline loops: CDR1 SGDLS, CDR2 YYNGEE. Here the CDR3 DNA reads TGTGCCAGCAGCGTATGGGGGAGCTCCTACAATGAGCAGTTCTTC. Protein product: CASSVWGSSYNEQFF.

This sequence joins TRBV14 and TRBJ2-5; D is unclear. The CDR3 totals 14 residues. The V end lost 5 bases, the J end lost 4 bases, and 14 bases lay between the germline ends. Looked up from germline, CDR1 is SGHDN and CDR2 is FVKESK. The CDR3 region is CASSVLLGRETQYF. The DNA of the CDR3 is TGTGCCAGCAGCGTACTTCTAGGACGAGAGACCCAGTACTTC.

V usage is TRBV18 and J usage is TRBJ2-7; D remains ambiguous. Trimming removed 1 base from V and 5 bases from J, with 18 bases in between. The CDR3 runs 16 residues. Germline V gene data show CDR1 as KGHSH and CDR2 as LQKENI. CDR3 coding DNA: TGTGCCAGCTCACCACTCCCCCCCGATTCCCGAGACGAGCAGTACTTC. Protein sequence: CASSPLPPDSRDEQYF.

This clone was counted a few times. The rearrangement links TRBV4-1 to TRBJ2-2; no definite D call. The CDR3 covers 18 residues. V lost 3 bases to trimming and J lost 0 bases, with 17 bases between them. Germline CDR1 is MGHRA and CDR2 is YSYEKL. The CDR3 reads CASSQSYRSRTNTGELFF. CDR3 nucleotides: TGCGCCAGCAGCCAGTCGTATCGCAGCCGAACGAACACCGGGGAGCTGTTTTTT.

This sequence joins TRBV5-6 and TRBJ2-1; TRBD1 might be the D (6 bases). Trimming took off 0 bases at V and 1 base at J, with 8 bases between the two ends. The CDR3 runs 15 residues. Germline CDR1 reads SGHDT; CDR2 reads YYEEEE. CDR3 region: CASSLVQGSYNEQFF. Here the CDR3 DNA reads TGTGCCAGCAGCTTGGTGCAGGGGTCCTACAATGAGCAGTTCTTC.

The rearrangement joins TRBV5-4 to TRBJ2-7, with TRBD1 identical over 8 bases. The CDR3 consists of 14 residues. V shed 4 bases, J shed 2 bases, and the junction held 5 bases outside the gene matches. CDR1 SGHNT and CDR2 YYREEE come from the germline V gene (reference sequence). In DNA form, the CDR3 reads TGTGCCAGCAGCCCGGGACAGGTGACCTACGAGCAGTACTTC. Translated, it gives CASSPGQVTYEQYF.

The genes are TRBV9 and TRBJ2-3, with 7 bases matching TRBD1. The CDR3 is 16 residues long. In germline, CDR1 is SGDLS, CDR2 YYNGEE. The V and J ends lost 2 bases and 2 bases, in that order; junction bases with no gene match: 8. Here the CDR3 reads CASSVRDSSFTDTQYF. CDR3 nucleotide sequence: TGTGCCAGCAGCGTCCGGGACAGCAGTTTCACAGATACGCAGTATTTT.

This sequence joins TRBV4-2 and TRBJ1-2; the D is unclear. Germline V gene data show CDR1 as LGHNA and CDR2 as YNFKEQ. Trimming stripped 0 bases from V and 4 bases from J, with 12 bases between. The CDR3 length is 15 residues. Here the CDR3 reads CASSQDSGLSYGYTF. For the CDR3, the DNA is TGTGCCAGCAGCCAAGATTCGGGCCTGAGCTATGGCTACACCTTC.